A single TCR beta chain is shown here with its context. This sample was taken from a study of blood T cell repertoires in COVID-19. For the study at large: COVID-19 samples, acute and convalescent, were from the United States, Italy and Spain.

This CDR3 is 13 amino acids long. The junction had 5 bases not matched to a gene; V was cut back by 4 bases and J by 7 bases. In germline, CDR1 is SQVTM, CDR2 ANQGSEA. Sequenced by immunoSEQ multiplex PCR; TCRdb stores in-frame clones only, minus some. The sample carries roughly 410,000 clones, around 87% recorded once. Sequencing used peripheral blood. The chain couples TRBV29-1 to TRBJ1-4, with 8 bases that match TRBD1. The receptor was isolated from a woman aged 60 to 75 with COVID-19, enrolled during active disease. Here the CDR3 reads CSVGGQGREKLFF. DNA of the CDR3: TGCAGCGTTGGCGGACAGGGCCGTGAAAAACTGTTTTTT.